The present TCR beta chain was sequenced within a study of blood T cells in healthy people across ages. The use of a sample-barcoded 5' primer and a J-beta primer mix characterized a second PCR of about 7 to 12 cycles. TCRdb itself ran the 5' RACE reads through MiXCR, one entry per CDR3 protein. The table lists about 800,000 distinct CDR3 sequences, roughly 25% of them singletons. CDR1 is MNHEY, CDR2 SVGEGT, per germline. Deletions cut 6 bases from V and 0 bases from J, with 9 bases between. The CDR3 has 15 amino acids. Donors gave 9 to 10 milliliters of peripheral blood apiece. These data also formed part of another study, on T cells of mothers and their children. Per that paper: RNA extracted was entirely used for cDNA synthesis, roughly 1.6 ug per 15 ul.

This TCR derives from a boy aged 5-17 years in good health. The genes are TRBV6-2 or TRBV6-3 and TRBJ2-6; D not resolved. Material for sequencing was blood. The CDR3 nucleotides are TGTGCCAGCAGCTTCGAAAGCTCTGGGGCCAACGTCCTGACTTTC. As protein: CASSFESSGANVLTF.